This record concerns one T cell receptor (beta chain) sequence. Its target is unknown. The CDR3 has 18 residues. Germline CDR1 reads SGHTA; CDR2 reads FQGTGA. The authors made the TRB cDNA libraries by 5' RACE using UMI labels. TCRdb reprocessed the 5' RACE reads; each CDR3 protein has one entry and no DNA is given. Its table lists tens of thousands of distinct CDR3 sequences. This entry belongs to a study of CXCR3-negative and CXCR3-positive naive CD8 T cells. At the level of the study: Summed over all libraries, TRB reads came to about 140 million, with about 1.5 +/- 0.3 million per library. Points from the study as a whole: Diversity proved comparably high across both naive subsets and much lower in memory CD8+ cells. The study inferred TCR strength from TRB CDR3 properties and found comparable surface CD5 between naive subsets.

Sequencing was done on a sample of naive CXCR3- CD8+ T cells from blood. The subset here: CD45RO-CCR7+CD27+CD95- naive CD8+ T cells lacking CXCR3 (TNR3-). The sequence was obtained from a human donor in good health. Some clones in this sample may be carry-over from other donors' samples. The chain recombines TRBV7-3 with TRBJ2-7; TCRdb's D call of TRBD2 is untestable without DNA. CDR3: CASSLTKGSSGASGEQYF.